What follows are 3 T cell receptor beta chains derived from one specimen sequenced in a study of blood T cell repertoires in COVID-19. Clones were read by immunoSEQ multiplex PCR, and TCRdb kept only the in-frame ones, dropping some. The repertoire has roughly 64,000 clones, more than 75% of them found once; the top ten carry 13% to 15%. The sequencing input was peripheral blood. These receptors all stem from a man in his fifties or sixties with COVID-19, enrolled during active disease.

The CDR3 DNA reads TGTGCCAGCAGTTTATACATGACAAAAACGAACACTGAAGCTTTCTTT. Protein product: CASSLYMTKTNTEAFF. The rearrangement uses TRBV28 and TRBJ1-1; no clear D. Trimming took 1 base from V and 1 from J, leaving 13 bases between them. The CDR3 covers 16 residues. Germline V gene lookup returns CDR1 MDHEN and CDR2 SYDVKM.

This chain uses TRBV12-3 or TRBV12-4 with TRBJ1-5, with unresolved D. Deletions cut 6 bases from V and 0 bases from J, with 3 bases between. The CDR3 runs 12 residues. This CDR3 is CASRYSNQPQHF. CDR3 coding DNA: TGTGCCAGCAGGTATAGCAATCAGCCCCAGCATTTT.

The chain couples TRBV19 to TRBJ1-2; TRBD1 matches 8 bases. Germline assignment: CDR1 LNHDA and CDR2 SQIVND (reference sequence). Trimming took 7 bases from V and 6 from J; bases not matched to a gene: 10. The CDR3 is made up of 14 amino acids. The CDR3 loop reads CASTSDRVWNGYTF. The CDR3 DNA sequence: TGTGCCAGTACCTCGGACAGGGTGTGGAATGGCTACACCTTC.